These 7 T cell receptor beta chains were all obtained from the same sample, sequenced in a study of T cell responses to AZD1222 COVID-19 vaccine (dated by TCRdb to the early 2020s). Libraries were constructed by the immunoSEQ multiplex PCR assay. Held by TCRdb, this immuneACCESS table contains in-frame sequences only and omits some clones. Under half of the omission traces to an unresolved V gene where checked; the cause of the rest is unknown. In all, the sample holds 95,000 to 100,000 clones, and about nine tenths of those were seen once. 1% to 1.5% of the sample is held by the ten biggest clonotypes. In light of the paper, this sample's time point label describes: baseline before first vaccination. Material: peripheral blood, obtained on day 0 of AZD1222 vaccination. The receptors shown here come from an adult in good health.

The chain employs TRBV14 and TRBJ1-2, with a weak D call TRBD1 (6 bases). The germline gives CDR1 SGHDN, CDR2 FVKESK. V was shortened by 3 bases and J by 5 bases, with 13 bases between the two germline ends. The CDR3 runs to 14 residues. The CDR3 DNA sequence: TGTGCCAGCAGCCATAATGGACAGCCTTATGGCTACACCTTC. Amino acid sequence: CASSHNGQPYGYTF.

The chain carries TRBV6-1 and TRBJ2-7; 9 positions agree with TRBD2. The CDR3 has 15 residues. In germline, CDR1 is MNHNS, CDR2 SASEGT. Trimming took 2 bases from V and 5 from J; bases not matched to a gene: 7. The CDR3: CASSEMASGVHEQYF. CDR3 nucleotides: TGTGCCAGCAGTGAAATGGCTAGCGGGGTCCACGAGCAGTACTTC.

A single count supports this clone. CDR3 region: CASSPGTDRGPQHF. In nucleotides, the CDR3 is TGTGCCAGCAGCCCAGGGACGGATCGGGGGCCCCAGCATTTT. This chain joins TRBV14 and TRBJ1-5; possible D gene TRBD1, 5 bases. The V end was cut by 4 bases, the J end by 9 bases, with 16 bases between. The CDR3 extends over 14 amino acids. Germline CDR1 and CDR2: SGHDN and FVKESK.

The CDR3 DNA follows: TGTGCCAGCAGCCACGTTGACAGCGATTCACCCCTCCACTTT. The encoded protein is CASSHVDSDSPLHF. The rearrangement links TRBV3-1 (or the pseudogene TRBV3-2) to TRBJ1-6, with D tentatively TRBD1 (5 bases). This CDR3 spans 14 amino acids. Per the germline V gene, CDR1 is LGHDT and CDR2 is YNNKEL (reference sequence). The ends were cut back, 3 bases at V and 8 bases at J, with 11 bases in the middle.

The rearrangement links TRBV6-1 to TRBJ1-2, with 7 bases matching TRBD1. The germline V gene has CDR1 MNHNS and CDR2 SASEGT. V was pared by 3 bases and J by 0 bases, with 16 bases of the junction left unmatched. This CDR3 is 19 amino acids long. The CDR3 coding sequence is TGTGCCAGCAGTGACCTCCCCCACTACTGGACAGGATCTAACTATGGCTACACCTTC. It translates to CASSDLPHYWTGSNYGYTF.

The CDR3 nucleotides read TGTGCCAGCATCTATTCCCGGAACACTGAAGCTTTCTTT. This encodes CASIYSRNTEAFF. V is TRBV2 and J is TRBJ1-1, with D unclear. Germline V gene data show CDR1 as SNHLY and CDR2 as FYNNEI. The CDR3 loop spans 13 amino acids. Trimming cost V 7 bases and J 1 base, with 10 bases left between them.

The chain carries TRBV3-1 (or the pseudogene TRBV3-2) and TRBJ2-3; no reliable D call. The CDR3 runs to 16 residues. Germline V gene lookup returns CDR1 LGHDT and CDR2 YNNKEL (reference sequence). The germline V and J ends were trimmed by 4 bases and 1 base, with 15 bases remaining between them. As DNA, the CDR3 is TGTGCCAGCAGCCCTATGGCGGACGCGCGCACAGATACGCAGTATTTT. This codes for CASSPMADARTDTQYF.